Below, 13 T cell receptor beta chains from the same sample are listed, as sequenced in a study of blood T cell repertoires in COVID-19 (dated by TCRdb to between 2020 and 2021). The library was made by the immunoSEQ multiplex PCR assay. TCRdb took this table from immuneACCESS and kept in-frame rearrangements with V and J called. Such tables lack part of the clones; where checked against another copy, unresolved V genes explain under half of the gap, and the rest is unexplained. The sample table contains approximately 47,000 clones; only one count was recorded for over 85% of them. The ten top clones hold around a fifth of the sample. The sample comprised peripheral blood. The receptors originated from a man between 65 and 85 years old with active COVID-19.

This chain joins TRBV2 and TRBJ1-5; TRBD1 matches 7 bases. The CDR3 is 16 residues long. V lost 2 bases to trimming and J lost 6 bases; unmatched junction nucleotides: 10. Germline V gene lookup returns CDR1 SNHLY and CDR2 FYNNEI. The CDR3 DNA reads as TGTGCCAGCAGTGAACCGGGACAGAGGTCGCGTCAGCCCCAGCATTTT. Translation gives CASSEPGQRSRQPQHF.

The rearrangement uses TRBV15 and TRBJ2-1, with 7 bases fitting TRBD2. Germline V gives CDR1 LNHNV, CDR2 YYDKDF (reference sequence). The CDR3 consists of 17 residues. The V and J ends lost 5 bases and 0 bases, in that order; junction bases with no gene match: 10. The CDR3, as DNA: TGTGCCACCAGCTGGGGGGGACTTTCTAGCTCCTACAATGAGCAGTTCTTC. It codes for CATSWGGLSSSYNEQFF.

This clone was found once. The chain links TRBV4-2 to TRBJ1-4; TRBD1 aligns across 7 bases. Germline V lookup: CDR1 LGHNA, CDR2 YNFKEQ. V trimming: 5 bases; J trimming: 5 bases; junction bases outside the gene matches: 8. CDR3 length equals 15 residues. This CDR3 reads CASSLRQGLNEKLFF. CDR3 bases: TGTGCCAGCAGCTTACGACAGGGTCTGAATGAAAAACTGTTTTTT.

V gene TRBV5-1 combines with J gene TRBJ2-3, with TRBD2 matching 12 bases. This CDR3 contains 16 residues. Germline CDR1 is SGHRS and CDR2 is YFSETQ. V was pared by 4 bases and J by 4 bases, with 7 bases of the junction left unmatched. DNA for the CDR3: TGCGCCAGCAGCCTCCGACTAGCGGGAGTCCCAGATACGCAGTATTTT. It codes for CASSLRLAGVPDTQYF.

The chain is built from TRBV20-1 and TRBJ2-7, with TRBD2 as a possible D gene (7 bases). V dropped 3 bases and J dropped 6 bases, with 15 bases sitting between them. The CDR3 has 13 amino acids. Germline V gives CDR1 DFQATT, CDR2 SNEGSKA (reference sequence). CDR3 sequence reads: CSASWGGLGEQYF. DNA for the CDR3: TGCAGTGCTAGTTGGGGGGGCCTTGGCGAGCAGTACTTC.

The chain joins TRBV11-2 to TRBJ2-7; D perhaps matches TRBD2 (6 bases). This CDR3 is 15 amino acids long. CDR1 and CDR2 from the germline V gene are SGHAT and FQNNGV. With 1 base removed from V and 0 bases from J, the gap between germline ends came to 10 bases. CDR3 DNA sequence: TGTGCCAGCAGCTTAGCGGGGCGGGGCTCCTACGAGCAGTACTTC. Amino acids: CASSLAGRGSYEQYF.

The chain recombines TRBV19 with TRBJ2-2, with 9 bases identical to TRBD1. After removal of 9 bases from V and 5 bases from J, the junction contained 7 bases not matched to a gene. Per the germline V gene, CDR1 is LNHDA and CDR2 is SQIVND (reference sequence). This CDR3 has 14 residues. The CDR3 DNA sequence: TGTGCCAGCCGAGACAGGGGGGGGACCGGGGAGCTGTTTTTT. It codes for CASRDRGGTGELFF.

V usage is TRBV29-1 and J usage is TRBJ2-1; 8 bases align to TRBD1. The CDR3 is 13 amino acids. J was trimmed by 4 bases and V by 5 bases; bases with no gene match: 4. Germline lookup yields CDR1 SQVTM and CDR2 ANQGSEA. The CDR3 reads CSVFGQGYNEQFF. The CDR3 DNA reads TGCAGCGTTTTTGGACAGGGTTACAATGAGCAGTTCTTC.

This chain connects TRBV30 to TRBJ1-4; tentatively, D is TRBD1 (5 bases). Germline V gene sequence: CDR1 GTSNPN, CDR2 SVGIG (reference sequence). V lost 5 bases and J lost 5, with 15 bases in between. This CDR3 region has 14 residues. For the CDR3, the DNA is TGTGCCTGGGCCTGGACGGAGGGGAATGAAAAACTGTTTTTT. Protein: CAWAWTEGNEKLFF.

The chain uses TRBV11-3 and TRBJ2-3; D not resolved. Trimming left V 2 bases short and J 7 bases short, with 13 bases between. Germline loops: CDR1 SGHNT, CDR2 YENEEA. This CDR3 contains 14 residues. CDR3 in amino acids: CASSLNGLVNTQYF. The CDR3 DNA reads TGTGCCAGCAGCTTAAATGGGCTTGTTAATACGCAGTATTTT.

The chain carries TRBV21-1 and TRBJ2-2; the D call in the table, TRBD1, was not verified against the DNA. TRBV21-1 is given as a pseudogene. The CDR3 contains 15 residues. The CDR3 region has the DNA TGTGCCAGCATTCCGGGACAGGGGAACACCGGGGAGCTGTTTTTT. Translating gives CASIPGQGNTGELFF.

The rearrangement links TRBV28 to TRBJ2-3, with 8 bases lining up with TRBD2. CDR3 length: 16 residues. Germline V CDR1 and CDR2: MDHEN, SYDVKM. V shed 6 bases and J 2 bases; nucleotides not matched to a gene: 10. Here the CDR3 reads CASSRWSGGNTDTQYF. The CDR3 DNA is TGTGCCAGCAGCAGGTGGAGCGGGGGTAACACAGATACGCAGTATTTT.

The count of this clone is one. V usage is TRBV4-2 and J usage is TRBJ2-4; 7 bases match TRBD1. The ends lost 5 bases at V and 9 bases at J; junction bases unmatched: 7. The CDR3 spans 13 residues. Germline V gives CDR1 LGHNA, CDR2 YNFKEQ. CDR3 amino acids: CASSTTGASIQYF. In DNA, the CDR3 is TGTGCCAGCAGCACCACAGGGGCTTCCATTCAGTACTTC.